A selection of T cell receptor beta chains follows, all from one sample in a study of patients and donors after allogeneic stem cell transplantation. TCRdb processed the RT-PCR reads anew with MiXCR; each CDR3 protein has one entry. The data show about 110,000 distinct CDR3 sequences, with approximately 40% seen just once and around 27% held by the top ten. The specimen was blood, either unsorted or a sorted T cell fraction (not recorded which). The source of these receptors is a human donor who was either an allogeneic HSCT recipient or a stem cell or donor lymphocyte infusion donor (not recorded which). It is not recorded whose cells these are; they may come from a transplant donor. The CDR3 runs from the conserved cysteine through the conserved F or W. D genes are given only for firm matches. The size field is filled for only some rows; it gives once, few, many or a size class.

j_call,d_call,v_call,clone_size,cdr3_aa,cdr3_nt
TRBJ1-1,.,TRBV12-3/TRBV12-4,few,CASRDQQAGAFF,TGTGCCAGCAGAGATCAACAGGCGGGAGCTTTCTTT
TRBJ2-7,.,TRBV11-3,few,CASSHSYEQYF,TGTGCCAGCAGCCACAGCTACGAGCAGTACTTC
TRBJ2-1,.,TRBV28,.,CASSLWGPHNEQFF,TGTGCCAGCAGTTTATGGGGACCACACAATGAGCAGTTCTTC
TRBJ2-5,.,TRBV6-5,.,CASSPPGMVETQYF,TGTGCCAGCAGTCCCCCGGGGATGGTAGAGACCCAGTACTTC
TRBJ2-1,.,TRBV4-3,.,CASSQDWTPILLRNEQFF,TGCGCCAGCAGCCAAGATTGGACTCCCATTCTCCTCCGTAATGAGCAGTTCTTC
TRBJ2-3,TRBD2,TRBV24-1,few,CATSDPDGEGPTDTQYF,TGTGCCACCAGTGACCCTGACGGGGAGGGGCCCACAGATACGCAGTATTTT
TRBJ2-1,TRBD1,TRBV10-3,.,CAISPRDRYNEQFF,TGTGCCATCAGCCCCCGGGACAGGTACAATGAGCAGTTCTTC
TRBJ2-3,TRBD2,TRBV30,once,CAWSPAGGVTDTQYF,TGTGCCTGGAGTCCAGCGGGAGGGGTCACAGATACGCAGTATTTT
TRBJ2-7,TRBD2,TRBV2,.,CASSRSGTSYEQYF,TGTGCCAGCAGTCGTAGCGGGACCTCCTACGAGCAGTACTTC
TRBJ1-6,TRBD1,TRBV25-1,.,CASRGGPNSPLHF,TGTGCCAGCAGAGGGGGCCCAAATTCACCCCTCCACTTT
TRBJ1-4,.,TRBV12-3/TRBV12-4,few,CASSSDEVGEKLFF,TGTGCCAGCAGCTCTGACGAAGTCGGCGAAAAACTGTTTTTT
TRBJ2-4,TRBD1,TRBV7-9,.,CASYEGQGVGNIQYF,TGTGCCAGCTACGAAGGACAGGGAGTAGGAAACATTCAGTACTTC
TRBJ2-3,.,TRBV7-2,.,CASSPLESTDTQYF,TGTGCCAGCAGCCCCCTAGAGAGCACAGATACGCAGTATTTT
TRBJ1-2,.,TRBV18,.,CASSPGLLYGYTF,TGTGCCAGCTCACCCGGACTACTCTATGGCTACACCTTC
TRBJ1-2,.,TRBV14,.,CASSQVAHLPEGYTF,TGTGCCAGCAGCCAAGTCGCCCACCTCCCGGAGGGCTACACCTTC
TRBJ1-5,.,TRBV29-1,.,CSVALGLRNQPQHF,TGCAGCGTTGCCCTCGGACTGCGTAATCAGCCCCAGCATTTT
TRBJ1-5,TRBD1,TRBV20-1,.,CSALRQGGQPQHF,TGCAGTGCTTTAAGACAGGGTGGGCAGCCCCAGCATTTT
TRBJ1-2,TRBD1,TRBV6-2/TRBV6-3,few,CASRPGQGDYGYTF,TGTGCCAGCAGGCCGGGACAGGGGGACTATGGCTACACCTTC
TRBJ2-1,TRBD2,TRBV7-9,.,CASSSDWTSGSFHEQFF,TGTGCCAGCAGCTCCGATTGGACTAGCGGGAGTTTCCATGAGCAGTTCTTC
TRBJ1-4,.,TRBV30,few,CAWSLGEKLFF,TGTGCCTGGAGTCTTGGTGAAAAACTGTTTTTT
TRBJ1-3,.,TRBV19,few,CASSMGHGGNTIYF,TGTGCCAGTAGTATGGGACACGGCGGAAACACCATATATTTT
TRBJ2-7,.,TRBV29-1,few,CSVEVSAGQYF,TGCAGCGTTGAAGTATCCGCGGGGCAGTACTTC
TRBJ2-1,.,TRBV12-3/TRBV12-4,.,CASSLRFNYNEQFF,TGTGCCAGCAGTTTACGGTTCAACTACAATGAGCAGTTCTTC
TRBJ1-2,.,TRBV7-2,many,CASSLASHVRGAHTF,TGTGCCAGCAGCTTAGCGTCTCATGTTCGGGGGGCGCATACCTTC
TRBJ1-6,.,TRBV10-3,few,CAISESAGESPLHF,TGTGCCATCAGTGAGTCGGCAGGAGAGTCACCCCTCCACTTT
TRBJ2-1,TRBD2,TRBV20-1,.,CSALYLAAGSYNEQFF,TGCAGTGCTCTATACCTAGCGGCCGGCTCCTACAATGAGCAGTTCTTC
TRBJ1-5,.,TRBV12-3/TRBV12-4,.,CASRPGTLNQPQHF,TGTGCCAGCAGGCCCGGGACGCTTAATCAGCCCCAGCATTTT
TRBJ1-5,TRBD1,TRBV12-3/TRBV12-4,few,CASKYGTGNQPQHF,TGTGCCAGCAAATACGGGACAGGTAATCAGCCCCAGCATTTT
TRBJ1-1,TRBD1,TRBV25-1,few,CASSELTRQGPAFF,TGTGCCAGCAGTGAGTTAACAAGACAGGGCCCAGCTTTCTTT
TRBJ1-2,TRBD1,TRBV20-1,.,CSASHIPGQGLDGYTF,TGCAGTGCTAGTCACATACCGGGACAGGGTTTGGATGGCTACACCTTC
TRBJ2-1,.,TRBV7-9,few,CASSLGVRVAVYNEQFF,TGTGCCAGCAGCTTGGGGGTAAGGGTAGCGGTATACAATGAGCAGTTCTTC
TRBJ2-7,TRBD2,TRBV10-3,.,CASQTSGRTYEQYF,TGTGCCAGCCAGACTAGCGGGAGAACCTACGAGCAGTACTTC
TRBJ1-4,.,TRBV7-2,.,CASSLGRGTNEKLFF,TGTGCCAGCAGCTTAGGGCGGGGGACTAATGAAAAACTGTTTTTT
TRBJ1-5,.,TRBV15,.,CATSRDQNEQPQHF,TGTGCCACCAGCAGAGATCAGAATGAACAGCCCCAGCATTTT
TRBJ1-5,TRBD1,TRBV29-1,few,CSAMTGNQPQHF,TGCAGCGCCATGACAGGGAACCAGCCCCAGCATTTT
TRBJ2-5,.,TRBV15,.,CATRLRPGQETQYF,TGTGCCACCAGACTACGCCCAGGGCAAGAGACCCAGTACTTC
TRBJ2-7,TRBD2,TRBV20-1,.,CSAREDSGNPYEQYF,TGCAGTGCTAGAGAGGATAGCGGGAATCCCTACGAGCAGTACTTC
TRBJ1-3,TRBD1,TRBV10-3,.,CAIKKQGAGMRNTIYF,TGTGCCATCAAGAAACAGGGGGCAGGGATGAGAAACACCATATATTTT